This TCR beta chain was retrieved from a study of early T cells in non-severe SARS-CoV-2 infection. The V end was cut by 3 bases, the J end by 9 bases, with 24 bases between. Germline V gene lookup returns CDR1 DFQATT and CDR2 SNEGSKA (reference sequence). The CDR3 contains 16 residues. There are many counts of this clonotype. MiXCR, run by TCRdb on the 5' RACE reads, gives a single entry per CDR3 protein. This sample has fewer than 75,000 distinct CDR3 sequences, with 15% to 20% found just once. V is TRBV20-1 and J is TRBJ2-1; D assignment may be TRBD1 or TRBD2 (6 bases each). The receptor was isolated from an adult who was a healthcare worker with PCR-confirmed SARS-CoV-2 infection or an uninfected control (not recorded which). Sequencing was performed on whole blood, taken at baseline. The CDR3 DNA reads TGCAGTGCTAGTTCCAGGGACACTAGCCGTCGGGTTGAGCAGTTCTTC. This encodes CSASSRDTSRRVEQFF.